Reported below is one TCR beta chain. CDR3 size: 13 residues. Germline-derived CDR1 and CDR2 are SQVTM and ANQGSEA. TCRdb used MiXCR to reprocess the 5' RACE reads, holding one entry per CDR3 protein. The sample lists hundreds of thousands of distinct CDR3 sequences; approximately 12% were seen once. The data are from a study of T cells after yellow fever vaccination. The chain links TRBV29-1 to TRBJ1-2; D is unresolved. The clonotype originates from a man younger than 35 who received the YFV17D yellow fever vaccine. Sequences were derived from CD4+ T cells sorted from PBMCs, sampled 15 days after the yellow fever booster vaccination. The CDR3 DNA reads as TGCACCGCCGGGGATCTCGGGTCGGGAGGCTACACCTTC. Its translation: CTAGDLGSGGYTF.